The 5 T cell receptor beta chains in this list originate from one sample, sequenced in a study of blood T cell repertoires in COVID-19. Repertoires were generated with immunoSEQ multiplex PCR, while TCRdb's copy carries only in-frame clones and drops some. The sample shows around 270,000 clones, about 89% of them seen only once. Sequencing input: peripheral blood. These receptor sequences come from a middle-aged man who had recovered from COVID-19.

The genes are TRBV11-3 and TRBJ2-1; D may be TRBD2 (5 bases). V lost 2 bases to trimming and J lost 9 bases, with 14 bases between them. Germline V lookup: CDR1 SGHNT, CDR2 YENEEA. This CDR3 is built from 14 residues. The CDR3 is CASSLTRINGEQFF. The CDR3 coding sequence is TGTGCCAGCAGCTTAACTAGAATAAACGGTGAGCAGTTCTTC.

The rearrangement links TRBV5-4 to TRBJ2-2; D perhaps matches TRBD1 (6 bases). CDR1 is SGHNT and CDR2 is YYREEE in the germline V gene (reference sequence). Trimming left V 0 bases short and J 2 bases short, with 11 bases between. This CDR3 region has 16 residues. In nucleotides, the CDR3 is TGTGCCAGCAGCTTGGCCGACAGGAGTAACACCGGGGAGCTGTTTTTT. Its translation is CASSLADRSNTGELFF.

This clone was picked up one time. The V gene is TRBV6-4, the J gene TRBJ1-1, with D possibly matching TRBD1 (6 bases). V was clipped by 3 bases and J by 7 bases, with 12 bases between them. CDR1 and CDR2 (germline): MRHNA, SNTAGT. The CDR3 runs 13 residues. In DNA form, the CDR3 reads TGTGCCAGCAGTGAACAGGGTGGGAATGAAGCTTTCTTT. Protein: CASSEQGGNEAFF.

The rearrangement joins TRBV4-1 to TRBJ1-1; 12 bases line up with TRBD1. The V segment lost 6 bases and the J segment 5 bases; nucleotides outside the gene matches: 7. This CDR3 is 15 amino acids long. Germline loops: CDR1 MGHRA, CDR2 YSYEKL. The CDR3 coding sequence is TGCGCCAGCAGGGGACAGGGGGCGCGTAGTACTGAAGCTTTCTTT. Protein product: CASRGQGARSTEAFF.

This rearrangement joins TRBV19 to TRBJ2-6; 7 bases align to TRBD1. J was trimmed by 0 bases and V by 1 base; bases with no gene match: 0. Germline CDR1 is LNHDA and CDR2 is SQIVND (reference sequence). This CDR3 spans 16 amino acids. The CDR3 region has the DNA TGTGCCAGTAGTATAGGACAGGGCTCTGGGGCCAACGTCCTGACTTTC. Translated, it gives CASSIGQGSGANVLTF.